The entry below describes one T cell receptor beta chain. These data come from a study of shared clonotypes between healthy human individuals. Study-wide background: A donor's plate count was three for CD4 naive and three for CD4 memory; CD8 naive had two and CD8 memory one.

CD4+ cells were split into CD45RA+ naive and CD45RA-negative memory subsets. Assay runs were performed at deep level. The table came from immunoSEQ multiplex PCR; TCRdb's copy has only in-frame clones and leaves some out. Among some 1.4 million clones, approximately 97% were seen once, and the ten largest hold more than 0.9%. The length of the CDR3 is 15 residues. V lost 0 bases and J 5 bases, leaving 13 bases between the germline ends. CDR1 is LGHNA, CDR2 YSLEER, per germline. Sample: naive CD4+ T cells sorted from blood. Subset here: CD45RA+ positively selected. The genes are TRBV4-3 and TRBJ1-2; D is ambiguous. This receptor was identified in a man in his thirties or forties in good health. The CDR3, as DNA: TGCGCCAGCAGCCAAGAAGTGGCAGCCCTTTATGGCTACACCTTC. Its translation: CASSQEVAALYGYTF.